These 16 T cell receptor beta chains originate from one sample sequenced in a study of blood T cell repertoires in COVID-19. Assay used: immunoSEQ multiplex PCR; TCRdb lists only in-frame clones, some missing. The sample includes about 180,000 clones, around 83% of them seen just once. The sample was PBMCs or T cells enriched from blood (not recorded which). All receptors derive from a man aged 45-60 years who had recovered from COVID-19.

The rearrangement uses TRBV7-9 and TRBJ2-3; TRBD2 aligns across 9 bases. This CDR3 has 17 residues. V dropped 5 bases and J dropped 1; count of bases not matched to a gene: 10. Germline CDR1 and CDR2: SEHNR and FQNEAQ (reference sequence). CDR3 bases: TGTGCCAGCAGCCCCCGCAGCGGGGGGAAGCGCACAGATACGCAGTATTTT. Translated, it gives CASSPRSGGKRTDTQYF.

The rearrangement uses TRBV25-1 and TRBJ1-5; D remains ambiguous. CDR3 length: 14 amino acids. The germline V gene has CDR1 MGHDK and CDR2 SYGVNS. With 6 bases removed from V and 2 bases from J, the gap between germline ends came to 11 bases. CDR3 nucleotide sequence: TGTGCCAGCAGCCGGCTGGAGGGCAATCAGCCCCAGCATTTT. The encoded protein is CASSRLEGNQPQHF.

The chain links TRBV7-2 to TRBJ2-7; a possible D gene is TRBD1 (5 bases). CDR1 and CDR2 (germline): SGHTA, FQGNSA. V lost 5 bases to trimming and J lost 2 bases, with 10 bases between them. This CDR3 contains 13 residues. The CDR3 sequence: CASSVDRPYEQYF. The CDR3 bases are TGTGCCAGCAGCGTTGACAGACCCTACGAGCAGTACTTC. The full variable domain, with the rest looked up from reference TRBV7-2 and TRBJ2-7, is GAGVSQSPSNKVTEKGKDVELRCDPISGHTALYWYRQSLGQGLEFLIYFQGNSAPDKSGLPSDRFSAERTGGSVSTLTIQRTQQEDSAVYLCASSVDRPYEQYFGPGTRLTVT.

This clone was counted only a few times. This chain uses TRBV18 with TRBJ1-2; D remains ambiguous. Germline assignment: CDR1 KGHSH and CDR2 LQKENI. The germline V and J ends were trimmed by 2 bases and 4 bases, with 14 bases remaining between them. This CDR3 has 15 amino acids. The CDR3 nucleotides read TGTGCCAGCTCACCAGGGAGCCAAACTCTCTATGGCTACACCTTC. Protein product: CASSPGSQTLYGYTF.

The chain recombines TRBV29-1 with TRBJ1-1; no clear D gene. The germline gives CDR1 SQVTM, CDR2 ANQGSEA. The CDR3 totals 10 residues. The V end was cut by 3 bases, the J end by 4 bases, with 3 bases between. CDR3 coding DNA: TGCAGCGTTGATCGCACTGAAGCTTTCTTT. Protein sequence: CSVDRTEAFF.

This chain connects TRBV5-1 to TRBJ2-1, with 8 bases matching TRBD1. CDR1 and CDR2 from the germline V gene are SGHRS and YFSETQ. There are 14 residues in the CDR3. The ends lost 6 bases at V and 4 bases at J; junction bases unmatched: 6. The CDR3 sequence is CASKQGEAYNEQFF. CDR3 bases: TGCGCCAGCAAACAGGGGGAAGCGTACAATGAGCAGTTCTTC.

This clone was seen only once. The chain joins TRBV5-1 to TRBJ1-1, with D perhaps matching TRBD1 (6 bases). V lost 4 bases to trimming and J lost 6 bases, with 13 bases between them. Looked up from germline, CDR1 is SGHRS and CDR2 is YFSETQ. This CDR3 has 13 amino acids. CDR3 protein: CASSTVQGAEAFF. The CDR3 bases are TGCGCCAGCAGCACGGTACAGGGCGCTGAAGCTTTCTTT. The full variable domain, rest sourced from reference TRBV5-1 and TRBJ1-1, is KAGVTQTPRYLIKTRGQQVTLSCSPISGHRSVSWYQQTPGQGLQFLFEYFSETQRNKGNFPGRFSGRQFSNSRSEMNVSTLELGDSALYLCASSTVQGAEAFFGQGTRLTVV.

The chain has TRBV4-1 and TRBJ1-5, with 7 bases that match TRBD1. The germline gives CDR1 MGHRA, CDR2 YSYEKL. The length of the CDR3 is 16 residues. V gave up 2 bases and J gave up 3 bases; unmatched junction bases: 7. CDR3 sequence reads: CASSQREGALNQPQHF. CDR3 DNA: TGCGCCAGCAGCCAAAGAGAGGGGGCACTCAATCAGCCCCAGCATTTT.

J is TRBJ1-2 and V is TRBV27; D gene unclear. This CDR3 has 12 residues. Germline CDR1 MNHEY, CDR2 SMNVEV (reference sequence). V was clipped by 8 bases and J by 2 bases, with 9 bases between them. The CDR3 DNA is TGTGCCAGCCGGAGTCGAAACTATGGCTACACCTTC. It is translated as CASRSRNYGYTF.

The rearrangement uses TRBV5-1 and TRBJ2-3; the match to TRBD1 covers 10 bases. V was pared by 6 bases and J by 4 bases, with 8 bases of the junction left unmatched. Germline V CDR1 and CDR2: SGHRS, YFSETQ. The CDR3 is 15 residues long. As DNA, the CDR3 is TGCGCCAGCACCCTGGGACAGGGGATTGCAGATACGCAGTATTTT. It codes for CASTLGQGIADTQYF.

The V call is TRBV30, the J call TRBJ2-1; 9 bases are shared with TRBD2. With 5 bases clipped from V and 6 bases from J, the junction kept 11 bases outside the gene matches. The CDR3 is 15 amino acids. Germline CDR1 is GTSNPN and CDR2 is SVGIG (reference sequence). CDR3 in amino acids: CAWGNGLAGLNEQFF. CDR3 nucleotide sequence: TGTGCCTGGGGAAATGGGCTAGCGGGGCTCAATGAGCAGTTCTTC. Full variable domain (outside the CDR3, taken from reference TRBV30 and TRBJ2-1): SQTIHQWPATLVQPVGSPLSLECTVEGTSNPNLYWYRQAAGRGLQLLFYSVGIGQISSEVPQNLSASRPQDRQFILSSKKLLLSDSGFYLCAWGNGLAGLNEQFFGPGTRLTVL.

The chain uses TRBV28 and TRBJ1-6; D possibly corresponds to TRBD1 (6 bases). V dropped 8 bases and J dropped 2 bases, with 22 bases sitting between them. CDR1 and CDR2 (germline): MDHEN, SYDVKM. This CDR3 has 18 amino acids. The CDR3 protein is CASLHPLGGATYNSPLHF. Written as DNA, the CDR3 is TGTGCCAGCCTACACCCCCTCGGGGGGGCTACCTATAATTCACCCCTCCACTTT.

V gene TRBV2 combines with J gene TRBJ2-3, with 7 bases fitting TRBD1. This CDR3 contains 14 residues. V shed 6 bases, J shed 0 bases, and the junction held 3 bases outside the gene matches. Per germline, CDR1 SNHLY and CDR2 FYNNEI. This chain's CDR3 is CASSQDRSTDTQYF. The CDR3 bases are TGTGCCAGCAGCCAGGACAGGAGCACAGATACGCAGTATTTT.

This clone was seen only a few times. V gene TRBV25-1 combines with J gene TRBJ1-1; D gene uncertain. Germline V lookup: CDR1 MGHDK, CDR2 SYGVNS. CDR3 length: 13 residues. V was clipped by 2 bases and J by 1 base, with 5 bases between them. CDR3 in DNA: TGTGCCAGCAGTGAAGGAGAGAACACTGAAGCTTTCTTT. Translation: CASSEGENTEAFF.

This clone appeared a single time. This chain uses TRBV28 with TRBJ1-1, with D unclear. The V gene lost 3 bases and the J gene lost 10 bases, with 12 bases spanning the gap. CDR3 length: 12 residues. Germline V CDR1 and CDR2: MDHEN, SYDVKM. The CDR3 loop is CASSLGTLGAFF. The CDR3 nucleotides are TGTGCCAGCAGTTTGGGCACCTTGGGAGCTTTCTTT.

This chain connects TRBV12-3 or TRBV12-4 to TRBJ1-1; D ambiguous. The V gene lost 7 bases and the J gene lost 6 bases, with 12 bases spanning the gap. The CDR3 length is 12 residues. CDR3 nucleotide sequence: TGTGCCAGCACTCTAAATCTTGCTGAAGCTTTCTTT. Translating gives CASTLNLAEAFF.